One and the same sample provided the 14 T cell receptor beta chains below, sequenced in a study of cytomegalovirus exposure and HLA in healthy donors. PCR was performed using 60 Vbeta and 13 Jbeta primers. Profiled with immunoSEQ multiplex PCR; TCRdb holds only in-frame clones, not every one. The sample yields fewer than 250,000 clones, approximately 81% seen once. The sample consisted of PBMCs. The receptors shown here come from a man under 40 in good health and CMV-seronegative.

The rearrangement links TRBV7-3 to TRBJ2-2, with TRBD2 as a possible D gene (6 bases). Germline assignment: CDR1 SGHTA and CDR2 FQGTGA. This CDR3 region has 13 residues. The V end was cut by 5 bases, the J end by 9 bases, with 13 bases between. The CDR3 is CASSLSGARELFF. DNA of the CDR3: TGTGCCAGCAGCCTATCGGGAGCGAGGGAGCTGTTTTTT.

The V and J genes are TRBV29-1 and TRBJ2-1; a weak D match, TRBD1 (5 bases). From germline, CDR1 is SQVTM and CDR2 ANQGSEA. The germline V and J ends were trimmed by 6 bases and 3 bases, with 12 bases remaining between them. This CDR3 region has 13 residues. As DNA, the CDR3 is TGCAGCGTACAGACAGTCGACTACAATGAGCAGTTCTTC. This gives the protein CSVQTVDYNEQFF.

The chain combines TRBV6-5 with TRBJ2-5; 8 positions match TRBD1. V gave up 4 bases and J gave up 5 bases; unmatched junction bases: 6. In germline, CDR1 is MNHEY, CDR2 SVGAGI. CDR3 length: 14 amino acids. The CDR3 sequence: CASSSQGAQETQYF. The DNA for the CDR3 is TGTGCCAGCAGTTCCCAGGGGGCGCAGGAGACCCAGTACTTC.

Concerning this clone: One junction end disagrees with the germline gene, perhaps due to a read error. The V call is TRBV11-2, the J call TRBJ1-2, with a possible D match to TRBD1 (6 bases). This CDR3 region has 14 residues. In germline, CDR1 is SGHAT, CDR2 FQNNGV. CDR3 sequence: CASSLDTTGYGYTF. The CDR3 bases are TGTGCCAGCAGCCTAGATACGACAGGTTATGGCTACACCTTC.

This chain uses TRBV2 with TRBJ2-5, with 12 bases that match TRBD2. The V gene end was trimmed by 1 base and the J gene end by 2 bases; junction bases not matched to a gene: 2. CDR1 and CDR2 (germline): SNHLY, FYNNEI. The CDR3 length is 16 residues. This CDR3 reads CASSEELAGGQETQYF. CDR3 nucleotide sequence: TGTGCCAGCAGTGAAGAACTAGCGGGGGGACAAGAGACCCAGTACTTC.

The gene calls are TRBV7-2 and TRBJ1-5; D is ambiguous. Trimming took 5 bases from V and 2 from J, leaving 13 bases between them. Germline CDR1 SGHTA, CDR2 FQGNSA. The CDR3 spans 15 residues. The CDR3 protein is CASSRGRGGNQPQHF. DNA of the CDR3: TGTGCCAGCAGCCGCGGCCGCGGCGGCAATCAGCCCCAGCATTTT. The full variable domain, its missing parts supplied by reference TRBV7-2 and TRBJ1-5, is GAGVSQSPSNKVTEKGKDVELRCDPISGHTALYWYRQSLGQGLEFLIYFQGNSAPDKSGLPSDRFSAERTGGSVSTLTIQRTQQEDSAVYLCASSRGRGGNQPQHFGDGTRLSIL.

As DNA, the CDR3 is TGTGCCAGCAGTTTCCATCAGGGGGCGTCTGAAGCTTTCTTT. This encodes CASSFHQGASEAFF. V gene TRBV28 combines with J gene TRBJ1-1, with 8 positions matching TRBD1. V lost 3 bases, J lost 6 bases, and 6 bases stayed unmatched. The CDR3 spans 14 residues. Germline lookup yields CDR1 MDHEN and CDR2 SYDVKM.

V gene TRBV19 combines with J gene TRBJ1-5, with a tentative D call TRBD1 (6 bases). The V gene's germline CDR1 is LNHDA and CDR2 SQIVND (reference sequence). CDR3 length: 18 residues. The V end was cut by 3 bases, the J end by 1 base, with 19 bases between. The CDR3, as DNA: TGTGCCAGTAGTATCGGTCCCATCAGGGGTAGAAGCAATCAGCCCCAGCATTTT. Protein product: CASSIGPIRGRSNQPQHF. Filled out from reference TRBV19 and TRBJ1-5, the complete variable domain reads DGGITQSPKYLFRKEGQNVTLSCEQNLNHDAMYWYRQDPGQGLRLIYYSQIVNDFQKGDIAEGYSVSREKKESFPLTVTSAQKNPTAFYLCASSIGPIRGRSNQPQHFGDGTRLSIL.

As to this clone: Sequence at one end of the junction differs from germline and may be a read error. Written as DNA, the CDR3 is TGTGCCAGTAGCATAGTAATCGGGAAGGGGGCGGGCCAGCCCCAGCATTTT. This gives the protein CASSIVIGKGAGQPQHF. The genes are TRBV19 and TRBJ1-5; 7 nucleotides line up with TRBD1. The germline gives CDR1 LNHDA, CDR2 SQIVND (reference sequence). The CDR3 length is 17 residues.

The chain is built from TRBV4-2 and TRBJ1-4; maybe TRBD1 (6 bases). There are 19 residues in the CDR3. The ends were cut back, 0 bases at V and 8 bases at J, with 25 bases in the middle. CDR1 and CDR2 (germline): LGHNA, YNFKEQ. Written as DNA, the CDR3 is TGTGCCAGCAGCCAAGATTTCTTTACAGGGCTTGGGGGTGGGGAAAAACTGTTTTTT. Its translation: CASSQDFFTGLGGGEKLFF.

J is TRBJ2-7 and V is TRBV28, with D unresolved. CDR1 is MDHEN, CDR2 SYDVKM, per germline. CDR3 length: 10 residues. The V end lost 6 bases, the J end lost 12 bases, and 12 bases lay between the germline ends. This chain's CDR3 is CASRGYVWYF. The DNA of the CDR3 is TGTGCCAGCAGGGGCTATGTTTGGTACTTC.

The CDR3, as DNA: TGTGCCAGCAGTTACTCGGGGACAGGGCCGAAGACCCAGTACTTC. It specifies CASSYSGTGPKTQYF. The V gene is TRBV6-6, the J gene TRBJ2-5, with 9 nucleotides matching TRBD1. Germline V lookup: CDR1 MNHNY, CDR2 SVGAGI (reference sequence). V dropped 0 bases and J dropped 6; count of bases not matched to a gene: 5. This CDR3 region has 15 residues.

The chain employs TRBV29-1 and TRBJ2-3; the D gene is possibly TRBD2 (5 bases). Germline CDR1 reads SQVTM; CDR2 reads ANQGSEA. V dropped 5 bases and J dropped 2 bases, with 17 bases sitting between them. The CDR3 covers 15 residues. CDR3 residues: CSVHRDANPTDTQYF. CDR3 in DNA: TGCAGCGTTCACCGGGATGCAAATCCCACAGATACGCAGTATTTT.

The V call is TRBV6-5, the J call TRBJ1-4; a possible D gene is TRBD1 (5 bases). The CDR3 length is 14 residues. Trimming took 5 bases from V and 4 from J, leaving 11 bases between them. Germline lookup yields CDR1 MNHEY and CDR2 SVGAGI. The CDR3 protein is CASSQTDDNEKLFF. In DNA, the CDR3 is TGTGCCAGCAGTCAGACAGATGATAATGAAAAACTGTTTTTT.